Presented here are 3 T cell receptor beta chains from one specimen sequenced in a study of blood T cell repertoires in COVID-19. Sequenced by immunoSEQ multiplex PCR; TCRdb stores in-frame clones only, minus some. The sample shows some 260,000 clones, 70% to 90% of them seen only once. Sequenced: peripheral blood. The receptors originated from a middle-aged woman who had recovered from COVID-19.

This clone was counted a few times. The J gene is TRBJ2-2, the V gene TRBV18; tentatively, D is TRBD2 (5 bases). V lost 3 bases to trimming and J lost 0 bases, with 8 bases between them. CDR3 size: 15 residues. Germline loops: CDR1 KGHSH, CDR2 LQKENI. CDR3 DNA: TGTGCCAGCTCACCCCTACTAGCGAACACCGGGGAGCTGTTTTTT. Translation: CASSPLLANTGELFF.

CDR3 amino acids: CASSISGGNQPQHF. The CDR3 DNA follows: TGTGCCAGTAGTATCTCAGGGGGCAATCAGCCCCAGCATTTT. The gene calls are TRBV19 and TRBJ1-5; perhaps TRBD1 as D (6 bases). V dropped 3 bases and J dropped 2 bases, with 8 bases sitting between them. CDR3 length equals 14 residues. Germline V gives CDR1 LNHDA, CDR2 SQIVND (reference sequence).

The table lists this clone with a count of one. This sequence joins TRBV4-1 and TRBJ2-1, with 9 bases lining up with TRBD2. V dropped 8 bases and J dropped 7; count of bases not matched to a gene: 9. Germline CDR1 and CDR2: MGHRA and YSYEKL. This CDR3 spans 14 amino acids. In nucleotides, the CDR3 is TGCGCCAGCCGGGGTCTAGCGGGGTCGAATGAGCAGTTCTTC. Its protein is CASRGLAGSNEQFF.